Each of the 21 T cell receptor beta chains below was sequenced from the same sample in a study of cytomegalovirus exposure and HLA in healthy donors. PCR used 60 Vbeta primers and 13 Jbeta primers. Using immunoSEQ multiplex PCR, the repertoire was profiled, and TCRdb retains in-frame clones only, with some absent. The profile covers around 100,000 clones, with around 73% appearing a single time and roughly 4% taken by the ten largest. Sequenced sample: PBMCs. The receptor set was obtained from a man in his forties in good health and CMV-seronegative.

This clone was recorded a few times. The chain carries TRBV28 and TRBJ2-7; possibly TRBD1 for D (6 bases). CDR1 and CDR2 from the germline V gene are MDHEN and SYDVKM. The CDR3 sequence is 14 residues long. Trimming took 3 bases from V and 3 from J, leaving 12 bases between them. The CDR3: CASSFYRAGYEQYF. The CDR3 nucleotides are TGTGCCAGCAGTTTTTACAGGGCAGGCTACGAGCAGTACTTC.

The chain couples TRBV6-1 to TRBJ2-5; 8 bases align to TRBD2. Germline V CDR1 and CDR2: MNHNS, SASEGT. V lost 4 bases to trimming and J lost 4 bases; unmatched junction nucleotides: 2. The CDR3 length is 13 residues. The CDR3 loop is CASSATSVETQYF. The CDR3 nucleotides are TGTGCCAGCAGTGCGACTAGCGTAGAGACCCAGTACTTC.

The chain recombines TRBV5-1 with TRBJ1-4; 12 bases fit TRBD1. V trimming: 7 bases; J trimming: 8 bases; junction bases outside the gene matches: 6. This CDR3 comprises 14 residues. Germline assignment: CDR1 SGHRS and CDR2 YFSETQ. CDR3 DNA sequence: TGCGCCAGCCGACCCGGGACAGGGGGCGAAAAACTGTTTTTT. Amino acids: CASRPGTGGEKLFF.

The rearrangement links TRBV5-6 to TRBJ1-3; the match to TRBD1 covers 7 bases. V lost 4 bases to trimming and J lost 7 bases; unmatched junction nucleotides: 8. The length of the CDR3 is 14 residues. Germline CDR1 is SGHDT and CDR2 is YYEEEE. CDR3 amino acids: CASSRDRVRNTIYF. DNA of the CDR3: TGTGCCAGCAGCCGAGACAGGGTCCGTAACACCATATATTTT.

This clone was counted only a few times. J is TRBJ1-5 and V is TRBV6-1, with D tentatively TRBD1 (6 bases). The V and J ends lost 5 bases and 6 bases respectively, with 11 bases between them. This CDR3 has 13 amino acids. Per germline, CDR1 MNHNS and CDR2 SASEGT. CDR3 in amino acids: CASSQGLIQPQHF. For the CDR3, the DNA is TGTGCCAGCAGTCAGGGGCTGATTCAGCCCCAGCATTTT.

CDR3 coding DNA: TGTGCCAGCAGTGGAGCGGGGGGGCCGAGGTACAATGAGCAGTTCTTC. It specifies CASSGAGGPRYNEQFF. V is TRBV2 and J is TRBJ2-1; 10 bases align to TRBD2. Germline assignment: CDR1 SNHLY and CDR2 FYNNEI. With V trimmed by 4 bases and J by 4 bases, 7 bases remained unmatched. The CDR3 spans 16 residues.

The chain joins TRBV7-2 to TRBJ2-1, with 7 positions matching TRBD1. The length of the CDR3 is 14 residues. Per germline, CDR1 SGHTA and CDR2 FQGNSA. J gave up 4 bases and V 5 bases, and 5 bases lay outside the gene matches. The CDR3 coding sequence is TGTGCCAGCAGCCCCCGGACAGGTTACAATGAGCAGTTCTTC. Its protein product is CASSPRTGYNEQFF.

This clone was observed a handful of times. The chain has TRBV5-8 and TRBJ2-3; D is perhaps TRBD1 (5 bases). Trimming shortened V by 2 bases and J by 8 bases, and 15 bases separated the two germline ends. The CDR3 runs to 14 residues. Germline V gives CDR1 SGHTS, CDR2 YDEGEE. The CDR3 DNA is TGTGCCAGCAGCTTAAGACAGTCCCAGGGTACGCAGTATTTT. It translates to CASSLRQSQGTQYF.

The CDR3 region is CASSLGTVNTEAFF. The CDR3 DNA follows: TGTGCCAGCAGCCTGGGGACAGTGAACACTGAAGCTTTCTTT. The V and J genes are TRBV5-4 and TRBJ1-1; the match to TRBD1 covers 7 bases. The V segment lost 4 bases and the J segment 0 bases; nucleotides outside the gene matches: 3. The CDR3 contains 14 residues. Germline lookup yields CDR1 SGHNT and CDR2 YYREEE (reference sequence).

DNA for the CDR3: TGTGCCAGCAGCTTAGCGGCCTGGCAGGGGGAGACCTTC. Its translation is CASSLAAWQGETF. The chain carries TRBV7-8 and TRBJ1-2; TRBD1 aligns across 7 bases. From germline, CDR1 is SGHVS and CDR2 FQNEAQ. The trim removed 0 bases at V and 14 bases at J, leaving 9 bases unmatched. The CDR3 runs 13 residues.

This chain links TRBV6-1 with TRBJ1-2; D perhaps matches TRBD1 (6 bases). The CDR3 has 13 residues. V was trimmed by 6 bases and J by 2 bases, leaving 10 bases between them. The germline CDR1 and CDR2 sequences are MNHNS and SASEGT. CDR3 in DNA: TGTGCCAGCAGGTTACAGGGAAACTATGGCTACACCTTC. This gives the protein CASRLQGNYGYTF.

The genes are TRBV5-4 and TRBJ2-3; D remains ambiguous. There are 14 residues in the CDR3. With 1 base removed from V and 4 bases from J, the gap between germline ends came to 10 bases. In germline, CDR1 is SGHNT, CDR2 YYREEE (reference sequence). The CDR3 DNA follows: TGTGCCAGCAGCTTGACCAGCGCCCCAGATACGCAGTATTTT. Protein product: CASSLTSAPDTQYF.

The rearrangement joins TRBV10-3 to TRBJ1-5; D uncertain. Germline V gene sequence: CDR1 ENHRY, CDR2 SYGVKD. This CDR3 has 16 amino acids. Trimming pared 0 bases from V and 4 bases from J, leaving 13 bases between. The CDR3 DNA is TGTGCCATCAGTGAGTCTGTCCTTAGAGGGAATCAGCCCCAGCATTTT. Amino acid sequence: CAISESVLRGNQPQHF.

The V gene is TRBV11-2, the J gene TRBJ2-3, with D perhaps TRBD1 (5 bases). V was trimmed by 4 bases and J by 0 bases, leaving 8 bases between them. The CDR3 runs to 14 residues. CDR1 is SGHAT, CDR2 FQNNGV, per germline. Here the CDR3 reads CASSSDTSTDTQYF. In nucleotides, the CDR3 is TGTGCCAGCAGCTCGGACACAAGCACAGATACGCAGTATTTT.

V usage is TRBV28 and J usage is TRBJ1-4; 7 bases align to TRBD1. V was clipped by 2 bases and J by 1 base; unmatched bases: 4. Germline V gene data show CDR1 as MDHEN and CDR2 as SYDVKM. This CDR3 is built from 16 residues. The CDR3 DNA is TGTGCCAGCAGTTTAGCATGGACAGGAACTAATGAAAAACTGTTTTTT. This translates into CASSLAWTGTNEKLFF. Supplemented by reference TRBV28 and TRBJ1-4, the full variable domain reads DVKVTQSSRYLVKRTGEKVFLECVQDMDHENMFWYRQDPGLGLRLIYFSYDVKMKEKGDIPEGYSVSREKKERFSLILESASTNQTSMYLCASSLAWTGTNEKLFFGSGTQLSVL.

The gene calls are TRBV15 and TRBJ2-1; possibly TRBD1 for D (5 bases). V was cut by 3 bases and J by 9 bases, with 9 bases left in between. In germline, CDR1 is LNHNV, CDR2 YYDKDF (reference sequence). The CDR3 is 12 residues long. The CDR3 loop is CATSSDRGEQFF. CDR3 DNA: TGTGCCACCAGCAGCGATAGGGGTGAGCAGTTCTTC.

This chain links TRBV10-3 with TRBJ2-7; 11 positions match TRBD2. Unmatched junction bases numbered 2, after V lost 4 bases and J lost 3 bases. CDR3 length: 14 amino acids. Per the germline V gene, CDR1 is ENHRY and CDR2 is SYGVKD. In nucleotides, the CDR3 is TGTGCCATCAGTGGGGGGACTAGCGGCTACGAGCAGTACTTC. Amino acid sequence: CAISGGTSGYEQYF.

This clone was recorded once. This chain links TRBV18 with TRBJ2-7; weak D call: TRBD1 (6 bases). This CDR3 has 15 residues. Looked up from germline, CDR1 is KGHSH and CDR2 is LQKENI. Trimming cost V 4 bases and J 4 bases, with 17 bases left between them. The CDR3 here is CASSRYRDVWYEQYF. The CDR3 DNA reads as TGTGCCAGCTCACGGTACAGGGATGTCTGGTACGAGCAGTACTTC.

The gene calls are TRBV7-2 and TRBJ1-2; D not resolved. Germline loops: CDR1 SGHTA, CDR2 FQGNSA. This CDR3 has 13 residues. Trimming stripped 1 base from V and 8 bases from J, with 11 bases between. DNA of the CDR3: TGTGCCAGCAGCTTAGGTCCCGCGAGAGGCTACACCTTC. It yields the protein CASSLGPARGYTF.

The CDR3 reads CASSVGGDEQYF. The CDR3, as DNA: TGTGCCAGCAGCGTCGGGGGAGACGAGCAGTACTTC. The chain has TRBV7-9 and TRBJ2-5; possible D gene TRBD2, 6 bases. The J call is uncertain, as TRBJ2-7 better fits the DNA end. This CDR3 has 12 residues. CDR1 SEHNR and CDR2 FQNEAQ come from the germline V gene (reference sequence).

J is TRBJ2-5 and V is TRBV5-4; D perhaps matches TRBD1 (6 bases). The CDR3 is 13 amino acids. Trimming removed 3 bases at V and 2 bases at J, with 8 bases between. Germline values: CDR1 SGHNT, CDR2 YYREEE (reference sequence). In DNA form, the CDR3 reads TGTGCCAGCAGCTCCGGACAGCAAGAGACCCAGTACTTC. Its protein is CASSSGQQETQYF.